One T cell receptor beta chain is described in this entry. This sample was taken from a study of blood T cell repertoires in COVID-19. Study-wide background: Donors in the United States, Italy and Spain gave samples during acute or convalescent COVID-19. T cells, B-cell-depleted T cells, or PBMCs supplied cDNA or gDNA.

The germline gives CDR1 SGDLS, CDR2 YYNGEE. V lost 3 bases and J lost 4; bases outside the gene matches: 4. The CDR3 is 15 amino acids. The table came from immunoSEQ multiplex PCR; TCRdb's copy has only in-frame clones and leaves some out. The sample contains 200,000 or so clones, roughly nine tenths of which appear only once. Those who participated ranged in age from roughly 18 to 100 years and resided in approximately 26 US areas. The chain couples TRBV9 to TRBJ2-1, with 10 bases lining up with TRBD2. This clonotype originated in a young woman in a cohort exposed to, infected with or recovered from COVID-19 (not recorded which). Specimen: PBMCs or T cells enriched from blood (not recorded which). DNA for the CDR3: TGTGCCAGCAGCGGCCGACTAGCGGGTTACAATGAGCAGTTCTTC. Amino acids: CASSGRLAGYNEQFF.